Listed here are 8 T cell receptor beta chains from one sample, sequenced in a study of shared clonotypes between healthy human individuals (TCRdb year 2020). Receptor amplification or capture employed the immunoSEQ multiplex PCR assay. TCRdb's version of the immuneACCESS table is confined to in-frame rearrangements and falls short of the full clone set. An unresolved V gene accounts for under half of the shortfall where checked; the remainder is of unknown origin. For this sample there are fewer than 850,000 clones; around 91% appear just once. The top ten clones comprise around a third of the sample. The sample consisted of memory CD8+ T cells from PBMCs. The cell subset or site label, as the study defines it: CD45RO+ cells pooled with CCR7-negative TemRA cells. The receptor source for this set is a man in his late teens or twenties in good health. Some clones in this sample may be carry-over from other donors' samples.

The chain has TRBV7-9 and TRBJ1-2; D possibly corresponds to TRBD1 (6 bases). The CDR3 loop spans 14 amino acids. Trimming stripped 4 bases from V and 5 bases from J, with 14 bases between. The V gene's germline CDR1 is SEHNR and CDR2 FQNEAQ (reference sequence). The CDR3 loop is CASSSWTDIYGYTF. In DNA, the CDR3 is TGTGCCAGCAGCTCTTGGACAGATATATATGGCTACACCTTC.

This clone was recorded only once. CDR3 sequence (DNA): TGTGCCAGCAAACGACAGGGGGCTCGATACGAGCAGTACTTC. Protein product: CASKRQGARYEQYF. The chain couples TRBV6-5 to TRBJ2-7; 10 nucleotides agree with TRBD1. The CDR3 length is 14 residues. Germline V gives CDR1 MNHEY, CDR2 SVGAGI. With 7 bases clipped from V and 4 bases from J, the junction kept 7 bases outside the gene matches.

Turning to this clone: A junction boundary mismatches the germline segment, possibly from a read error. The chain joins TRBV6-6 to TRBJ1-2; 7 bases are a match to TRBD1. Germline CDR1 is MNHNY and CDR2 is SVGAGI (reference sequence). The CDR3 length is 13 residues. Here the CDR3 reads CASSDSGGYGYTF. The CDR3 region has the DNA TGTGCCAGCAGTGACTCAGGGGGCTATGGCTACACCTTC.

This clone has more than one count but fewer than ten. The chain is built from TRBV6-5 and TRBJ2-5, with 11 bases that match TRBD2. The CDR3 sequence is 15 residues long. Germline CDR1 reads MNHEY; CDR2 reads SVGAGI. The junction had 5 bases not matched to a gene; V was cut back by 4 bases and J by 4 bases. The CDR3 nucleotides read TGTGCCAGCAGTTTAACTAGCGGGAGCCCAGAGACCCAGTACTTC. Protein product: CASSLTSGSPETQYF.

This chain uses TRBV7-9 with TRBJ1-2, with no clear D. The CDR3 covers 17 residues. Germline V gene sequence: CDR1 SEHNR, CDR2 FQNEAQ (reference sequence). Trimming shortened V by 1 base and J by 3 bases, and 18 bases separated the two germline ends. DNA of the CDR3: TGTGCCAGCAGCTTAGATCCACCGGGCCCGGCGTACTATGGCTACACCTTC. Encoded protein: CASSLDPPGPAYYGYTF.

This clone was seen a single time. The chain carries TRBV11-2 and TRBJ2-7; 8 bases fit TRBD2. V shed 1 base, J shed 1 base, and the junction held 12 bases outside the gene matches. This CDR3 has 18 amino acids. CDR1 and CDR2 from the germline V gene are SGHAT and FQNNGV. This chain's CDR3 is CASSLVPGLAGPSYEQYF. In DNA, the CDR3 is TGTGCCAGCAGCTTAGTGCCGGGGCTAGCGGGCCCTTCCTACGAGCAGTACTTC.

The rearrangement links TRBV27 to TRBJ2-7; TRBD1 might be the D (6 bases). This CDR3 region has 15 residues. Germline V gene sequence: CDR1 MNHEY, CDR2 SMNVEV (reference sequence). V lost 4 bases and J lost 5, with 18 bases in between. CDR3 bases: TGTGCCAGCAGTTGGTTTCAGGGGCGCGAGGACGAGCAGTACTTC. This encodes CASSWFQGREDEQYF.

The rearrangement joins TRBV5-1 to TRBJ2-5, with D tentatively TRBD1 (6 bases). From germline, CDR1 is SGHRS and CDR2 YFSETQ. This CDR3 spans 16 amino acids. V was clipped by 7 bases and J by 0 bases, with 19 bases between them. CDR3 DNA: TGCGCCAGCCGCGTATCATATTACAGGGACCAAGAGACCCAGTACTTC. Amino acids: CASRVSYYRDQETQYF.